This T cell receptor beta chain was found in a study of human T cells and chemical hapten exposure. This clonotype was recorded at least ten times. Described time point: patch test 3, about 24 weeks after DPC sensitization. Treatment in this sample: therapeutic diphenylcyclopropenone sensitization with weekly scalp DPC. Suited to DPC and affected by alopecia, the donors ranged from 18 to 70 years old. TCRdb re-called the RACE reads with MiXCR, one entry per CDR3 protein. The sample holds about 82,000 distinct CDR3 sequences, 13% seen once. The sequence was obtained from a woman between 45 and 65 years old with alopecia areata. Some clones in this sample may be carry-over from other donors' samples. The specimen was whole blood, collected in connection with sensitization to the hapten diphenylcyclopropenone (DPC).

CDR3 bases: TGTGCCAGCAGTGAAGGCCGGGGGCGGACAGATACGCAGTATTTT. Its translation is CASSEGRGRTDTQYF. J is TRBJ2-3 and V is TRBV2, with D perhaps given as TRBD1 or TRBD2 (6 bases each). There are 15 residues in the CDR3. The V gene lost 1 base and the J gene lost 3 bases, with 11 bases spanning the gap. Looked up from germline, CDR1 is SNHLY and CDR2 is FYNNEI. The whole variable domain, filled in from reference TRBV2 and TRBJ2-3, reads EPEVTQTPSHQVTQMGQEVILRCVPISNHLYFYWYRQILGQKVEFLVSFYNNEISEKSEIFDDQFSVERPDGSNFTLKIRSTKLEDSAMYFCASSEGRGRTDTQYFGPGTRLTVL.